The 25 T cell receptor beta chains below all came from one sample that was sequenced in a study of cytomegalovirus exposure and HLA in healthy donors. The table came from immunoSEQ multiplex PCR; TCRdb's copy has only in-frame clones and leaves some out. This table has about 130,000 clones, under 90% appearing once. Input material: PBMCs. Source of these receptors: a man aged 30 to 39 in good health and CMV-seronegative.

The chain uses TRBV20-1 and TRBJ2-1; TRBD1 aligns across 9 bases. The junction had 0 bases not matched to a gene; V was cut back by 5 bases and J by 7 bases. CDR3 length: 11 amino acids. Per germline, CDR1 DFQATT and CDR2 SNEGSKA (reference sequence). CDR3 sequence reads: CSAGQGNEQFF. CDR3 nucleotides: TGCAGTGCTGGACAGGGGAATGAGCAGTTCTTC.

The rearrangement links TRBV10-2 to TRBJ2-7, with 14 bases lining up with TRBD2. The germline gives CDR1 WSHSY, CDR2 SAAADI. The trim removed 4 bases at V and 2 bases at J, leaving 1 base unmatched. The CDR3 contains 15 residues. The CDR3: CASSGLAGGAYEQYF. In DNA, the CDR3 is TGCGCCAGCAGTGGACTAGCGGGGGGGGCCTACGAGCAGTACTTC.

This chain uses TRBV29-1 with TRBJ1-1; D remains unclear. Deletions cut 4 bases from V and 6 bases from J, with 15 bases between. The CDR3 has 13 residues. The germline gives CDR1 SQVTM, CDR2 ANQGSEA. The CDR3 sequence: CSVGLGGLSEAFF. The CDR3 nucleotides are TGCAGCGTTGGATTGGGCGGGTTATCTGAAGCTTTCTTT.

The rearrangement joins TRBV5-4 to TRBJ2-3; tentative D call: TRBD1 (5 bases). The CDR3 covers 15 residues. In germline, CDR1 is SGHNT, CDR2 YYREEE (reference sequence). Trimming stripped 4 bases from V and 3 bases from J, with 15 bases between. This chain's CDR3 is CASSQGLDATDTQYF. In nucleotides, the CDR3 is TGTGCCAGCAGCCAGGGTTTGGACGCAACAGATACGCAGTATTTT.

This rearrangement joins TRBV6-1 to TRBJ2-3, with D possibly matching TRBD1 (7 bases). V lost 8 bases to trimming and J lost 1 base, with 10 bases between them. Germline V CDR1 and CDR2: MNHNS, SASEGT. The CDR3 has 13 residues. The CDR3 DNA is TGTGCCAGCGGAGGGGGCGGCACAGATACGCAGTATTTT. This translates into CASGGGGTDTQYF.

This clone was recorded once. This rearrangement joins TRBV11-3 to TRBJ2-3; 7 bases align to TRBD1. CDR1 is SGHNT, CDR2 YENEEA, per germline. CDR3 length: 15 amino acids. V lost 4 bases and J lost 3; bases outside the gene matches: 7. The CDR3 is CASSSPDRRTDTQYF. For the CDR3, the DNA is TGTGCCAGCAGCTCCCCGGACAGGAGAACAGATACGCAGTATTTT.

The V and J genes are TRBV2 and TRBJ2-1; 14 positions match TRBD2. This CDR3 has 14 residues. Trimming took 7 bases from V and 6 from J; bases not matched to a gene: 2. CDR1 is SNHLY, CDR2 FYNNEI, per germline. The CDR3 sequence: CASTTSGGANEQFF. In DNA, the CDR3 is TGTGCCAGCACGACTAGCGGGGGGGCCAATGAGCAGTTCTTC.

Here the CDR3 DNA reads TGTGCCAGCAGCAAAGTCACCCTAGCGGGGGGGACTCTAGCCAAAAACATTCAGTACTTC. Its protein product is CASSKVTLAGGTLAKNIQYF. This chain links TRBV21-1 with TRBJ2-4; no DNA check was done on the table's D call, TRBD2. TRBV21-1 is a pseudogene segment. The CDR3 runs to 20 residues.

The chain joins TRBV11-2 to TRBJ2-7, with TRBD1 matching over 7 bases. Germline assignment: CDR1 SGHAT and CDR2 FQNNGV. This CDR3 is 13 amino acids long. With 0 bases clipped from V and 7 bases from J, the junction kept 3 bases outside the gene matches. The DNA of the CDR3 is TGTGCCAGCAGCTTAGAGGTGACAGGGGAGCAGTACTTC. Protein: CASSLEVTGEQYF.

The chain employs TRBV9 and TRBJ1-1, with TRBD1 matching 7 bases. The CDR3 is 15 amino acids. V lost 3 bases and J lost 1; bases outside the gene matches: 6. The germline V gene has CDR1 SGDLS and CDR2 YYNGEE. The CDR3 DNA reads TGTGCCAGCAGCGCGACAGGGACGGGGAACACTGAAGCTTTCTTT. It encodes CASSATGTGNTEAFF. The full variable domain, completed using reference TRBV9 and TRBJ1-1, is DSGVTQTPKHLITATGQRVTLRCSPRSGDLSVYWYQQSLDQGLQFLIQYYNGEERAKGNILERFSAQQFPDLHSELNLSSLELGDSALYFCASSATGTGNTEAFFGQGTRLTVV.

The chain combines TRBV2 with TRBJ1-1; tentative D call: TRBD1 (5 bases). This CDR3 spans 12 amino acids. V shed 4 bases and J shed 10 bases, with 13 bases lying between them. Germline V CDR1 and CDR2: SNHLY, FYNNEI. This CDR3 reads CASSVSGGRAFF. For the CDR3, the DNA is TGTGCCAGCAGTGTATCGGGGGGACGAGCTTTCTTT.

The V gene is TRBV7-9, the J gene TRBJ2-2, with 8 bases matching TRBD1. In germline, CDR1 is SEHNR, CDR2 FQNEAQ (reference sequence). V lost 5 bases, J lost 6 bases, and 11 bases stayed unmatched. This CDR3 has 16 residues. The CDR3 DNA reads TGTGCCAGCAGCCTCCGCAGGGGGCCCGGGTCCGGGGAGCTGTTTTTT. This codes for CASSLRRGPGSGELFF.

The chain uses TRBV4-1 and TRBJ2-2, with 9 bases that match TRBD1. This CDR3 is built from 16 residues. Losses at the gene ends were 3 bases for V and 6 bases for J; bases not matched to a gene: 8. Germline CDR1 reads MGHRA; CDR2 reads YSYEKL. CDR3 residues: CASSHRDRVGAGELFF. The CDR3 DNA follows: TGCGCCAGCAGCCACCGGGACAGGGTCGGCGCCGGGGAGCTGTTTTTT.

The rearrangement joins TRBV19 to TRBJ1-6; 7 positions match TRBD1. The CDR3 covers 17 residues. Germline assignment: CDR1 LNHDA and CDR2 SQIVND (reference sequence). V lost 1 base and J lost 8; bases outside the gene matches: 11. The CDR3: CASSIADLGQAYSPLHF. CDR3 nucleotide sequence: TGTGCCAGTAGTATAGCCGACCTTGGACAGGCTTATTCACCCCTCCACTTT.

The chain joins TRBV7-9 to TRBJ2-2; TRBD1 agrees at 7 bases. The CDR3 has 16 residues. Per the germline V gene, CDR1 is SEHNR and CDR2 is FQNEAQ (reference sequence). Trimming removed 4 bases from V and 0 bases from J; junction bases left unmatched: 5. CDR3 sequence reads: CASSSLDRANTGELFF. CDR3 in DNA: TGTGCCAGCAGCTCACTTGACAGGGCGAACACCGGGGAGCTGTTTTTT.

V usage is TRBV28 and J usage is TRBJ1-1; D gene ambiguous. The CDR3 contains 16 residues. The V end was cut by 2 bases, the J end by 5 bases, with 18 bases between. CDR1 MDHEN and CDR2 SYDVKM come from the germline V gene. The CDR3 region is CASSLGPGSWGTEAFF. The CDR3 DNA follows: TGTGCCAGCAGTTTAGGACCCGGGAGCTGGGGTACTGAAGCTTTCTTT. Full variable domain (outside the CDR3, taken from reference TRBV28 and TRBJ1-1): DVKVTQSSRYLVKRTGEKVFLECVQDMDHENMFWYRQDPGLGLRLIYFSYDVKMKEKGDIPEGYSVSREKKERFSLILESASTNQTSMYLCASSLGPGSWGTEAFFGQGTRLTVV.

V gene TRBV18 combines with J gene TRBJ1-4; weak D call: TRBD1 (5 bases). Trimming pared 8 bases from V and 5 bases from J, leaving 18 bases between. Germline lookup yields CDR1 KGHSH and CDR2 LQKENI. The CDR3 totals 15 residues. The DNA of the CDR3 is TGTGCCAGCGCAGAAGGCCCCCAGGGCAATGAAAAACTGTTTTTT. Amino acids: CASAEGPQGNEKLFF.

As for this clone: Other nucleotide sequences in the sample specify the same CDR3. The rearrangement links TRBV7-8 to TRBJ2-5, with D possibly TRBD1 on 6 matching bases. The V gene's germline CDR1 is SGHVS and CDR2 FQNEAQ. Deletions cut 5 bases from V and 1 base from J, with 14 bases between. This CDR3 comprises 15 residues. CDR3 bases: TGTGCCAGCAGCCCCCCCACAGGGTTCCAAGAGACCCAGTACTTC. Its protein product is CASSPPTGFQETQYF.

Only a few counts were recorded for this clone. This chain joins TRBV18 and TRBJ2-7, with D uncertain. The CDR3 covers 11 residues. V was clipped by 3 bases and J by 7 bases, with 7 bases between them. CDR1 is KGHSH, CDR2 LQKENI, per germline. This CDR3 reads CASSPSAEQYF. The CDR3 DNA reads TGTGCCAGCTCACCTTCCGCGGAGCAGTACTTC. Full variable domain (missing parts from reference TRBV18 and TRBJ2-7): NAGVMQNPRHLVRRRGQEARLRCSPMKGHSHVYWYRQLPEEGLKFMVYLQKENIIDESGMPKERFSAEFPKEGPSILRIQQVVRGDSAAYFCASSPSAEQYFGPGTRLTVT.

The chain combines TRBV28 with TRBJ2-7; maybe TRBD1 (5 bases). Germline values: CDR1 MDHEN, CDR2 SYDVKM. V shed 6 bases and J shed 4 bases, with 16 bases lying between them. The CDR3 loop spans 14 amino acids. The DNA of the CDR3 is TGTGCCAGCAGGGGGATGGGGCCGTTTTACGAGCAGTACTTC. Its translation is CASRGMGPFYEQYF.

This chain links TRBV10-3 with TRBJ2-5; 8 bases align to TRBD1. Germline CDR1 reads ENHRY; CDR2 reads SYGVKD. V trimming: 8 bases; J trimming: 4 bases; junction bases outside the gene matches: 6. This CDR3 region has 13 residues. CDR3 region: CAIATGVAETQYF. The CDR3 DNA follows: TGTGCCATCGCGACAGGGGTGGCAGAGACCCAGTACTTC.

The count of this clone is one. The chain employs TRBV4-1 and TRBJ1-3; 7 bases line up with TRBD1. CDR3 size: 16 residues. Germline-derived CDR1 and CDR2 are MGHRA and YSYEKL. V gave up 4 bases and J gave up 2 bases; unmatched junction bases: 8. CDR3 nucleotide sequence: TGCGCCAGCAGCCTCGCAGACAGGGCGGCTGGAAACACCATATATTTT. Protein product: CASSLADRAAGNTIYF.

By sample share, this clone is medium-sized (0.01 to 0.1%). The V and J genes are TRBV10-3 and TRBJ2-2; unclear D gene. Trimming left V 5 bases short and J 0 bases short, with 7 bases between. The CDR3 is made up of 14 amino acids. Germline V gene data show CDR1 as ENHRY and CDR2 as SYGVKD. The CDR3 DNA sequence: TGTGCCATCAGTAAAGACTCGAACACCGGGGAGCTGTTTTTT. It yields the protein CAISKDSNTGELFF.

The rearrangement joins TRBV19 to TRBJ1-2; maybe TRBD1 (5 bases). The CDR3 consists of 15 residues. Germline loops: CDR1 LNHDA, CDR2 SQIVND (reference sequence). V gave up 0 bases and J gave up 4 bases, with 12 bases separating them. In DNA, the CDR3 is TGTGCCAGTAGTATAGAGGAGGGGTTCGGCTATGGCTACACCTTC. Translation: CASSIEEGFGYGYTF.

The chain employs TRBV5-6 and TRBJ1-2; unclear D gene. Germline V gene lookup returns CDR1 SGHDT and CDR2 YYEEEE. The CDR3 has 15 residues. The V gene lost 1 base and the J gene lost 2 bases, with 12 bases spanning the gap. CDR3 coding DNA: TGTGCCAGCAGCTTGAATGGAGGACTGAACTATGGCTACACCTTC. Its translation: CASSLNGGLNYGYTF.